A selection of T cell receptor beta chains follows, all from one sample in a study of T-cell reconstitution after alpha-beta-depleted transplantation in children. TCRdb called the PCR reads again in MiXCR, with one record for every CDR3 protein. The table lists some 300,000 distinct CDR3 sequences, around 7.3% of them singletons. The sample here was peripheral blood, taken 360 days after TCRalphabeta/CD19-depleted stem cell transplant. The receptors here all came from a female patient under 10 years old who had a stem cell transplant for Fanconi anemia, so the T cells may come from the graft donor. Both conserved end residues are part of each CDR3. The order of the fields is D gene, J gene, clone size, V gene, CDR3 protein, CDR3 DNA. The D gene is left open where the match is weak. A row's size may be missing; if present it is once, few, many or a size class.

D gene: TRBD1; J gene: TRBJ1-1; clone size: NA; V gene: TRBV9; CDR3 protein: CASSVGTGGRNTEAFF; CDR3 DNA: TGTGCCAGCAGCGTAGGGACAGGGGGCAGGAACACTGAAGCTTTCTTT
D gene: NA; J gene: TRBJ1-5; clone size: NA; V gene: TRBV28; CDR3 protein: CASSRPGGLNQPQHF; CDR3 DNA: TGTGCCAGCAGTCGCCCCGGGGGGCTGAATCAGCCCCAGCATTTT
D gene: NA; J gene: TRBJ2-6; clone size: NA; V gene: TRBV11-1; CDR3 protein: CASSSFAAGDGAGANVLTF; CDR3 DNA: TGTGCCAGCAGCTCCTTCGCGGCAGGGGATGGAGCTGGGGCCAACGTCCTGACTTTC
D gene: NA; J gene: TRBJ2-1; clone size: NA; V gene: TRBV7-6; CDR3 protein: CASSAPTWGSYNEQFF; CDR3 DNA: TGTGCCAGCAGCGCCCCGACTTGGGGGTCCTACAATGAGCAGTTCTTC
D gene: NA; J gene: TRBJ1-1; clone size: many; V gene: TRBV5-1; CDR3 protein: CASSWVDGDTEAFF; CDR3 DNA: TGCGCCAGCAGCTGGGTCGACGGGGACACTGAAGCTTTCTTT
D gene: TRBD1; J gene: TRBJ1-5; clone size: few; V gene: TRBV7-6; CDR3 protein: CASSPRQGGRVNQPQHF; CDR3 DNA: TGTGCCAGCAGCCCTAGACAGGGAGGAAGGGTCAATCAGCCCCAGCATTTT
D gene: TRBD1; J gene: TRBJ1-3; clone size: NA; V gene: TRBV7-2; CDR3 protein: CASSLVGGSTGNTIYF; CDR3 DNA: TGTGCCAGCAGCTTAGTAGGGGGCTCTACTGGAAACACCATATATTTT
D gene: NA; J gene: TRBJ2-6; clone size: many; V gene: TRBV9; CDR3 protein: CASSVDPLNSSQSSGANVLTF; CDR3 DNA: TGTGCCAGCAGCGTAGACCCCTTAAACAGTTCCCAGAGCTCTGGGGCCAACGTCCTGACTTTC
D gene: NA; J gene: TRBJ1-2; clone size: many; V gene: TRBV28; CDR3 protein: CASSLQPANYGYTF; CDR3 DNA: TGTGCCAGCAGTTTACAGCCGGCTAACTATGGCTACACCTTC
D gene: NA; J gene: TRBJ2-1; clone size: many; V gene: TRBV4-1; CDR3 protein: CASSQDFRGGNEQFF; CDR3 DNA: TGCGCCAGCAGCCAAGATTTCAGGGGTGGCAATGAGCAGTTCTTC
D gene: TRBD1; J gene: TRBJ1-2; clone size: many; V gene: TRBV5-5; CDR3 protein: CASRPITGGGNYGYTF; CDR3 DNA: TGTGCCAGCAGGCCAATCACAGGGGGCGGGAACTATGGCTACACCTTC
D gene: TRBD1; J gene: TRBJ1-1; clone size: many; V gene: TRBV20-1; CDR3 protein: CSAKPGGLNTEAFF; CDR3 DNA: TGCAGTGCTAAGCCAGGGGGCCTGAACACTGAAGCTTTCTTT
D gene: TRBD2; J gene: TRBJ2-1; clone size: few; V gene: TRBV18; CDR3 protein: CASSPTTLAGVLNEQFF; CDR3 DNA: TGTGCCAGCTCACCCACCACACTAGCGGGAGTACTAAATGAGCAGTTCTTC
D gene: TRBD2; J gene: TRBJ2-5; clone size: many; V gene: TRBV5-1; CDR3 protein: CASSLVSGALYQETQYF; CDR3 DNA: TGCGCCAGCAGCTTGGTTAGCGGGGCCCTGTACCAAGAGACCCAGTACTTC